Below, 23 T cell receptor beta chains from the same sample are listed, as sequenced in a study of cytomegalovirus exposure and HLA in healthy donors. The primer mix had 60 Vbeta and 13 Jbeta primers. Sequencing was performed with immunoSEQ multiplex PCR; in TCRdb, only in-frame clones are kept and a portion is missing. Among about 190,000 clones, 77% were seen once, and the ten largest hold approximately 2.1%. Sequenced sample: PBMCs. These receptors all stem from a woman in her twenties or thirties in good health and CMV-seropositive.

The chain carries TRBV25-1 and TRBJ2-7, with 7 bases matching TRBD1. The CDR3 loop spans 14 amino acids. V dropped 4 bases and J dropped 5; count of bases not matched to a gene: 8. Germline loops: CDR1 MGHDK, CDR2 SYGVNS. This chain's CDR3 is CASSAGGWLNEQYF. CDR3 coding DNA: TGTGCCAGCAGTGCAGGGGGTTGGCTCAACGAGCAGTACTTC.

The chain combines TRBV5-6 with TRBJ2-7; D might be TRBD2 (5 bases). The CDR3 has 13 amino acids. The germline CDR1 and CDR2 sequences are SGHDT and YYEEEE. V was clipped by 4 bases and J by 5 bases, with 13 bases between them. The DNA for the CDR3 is TGTGCCAGCAGCCCGGGAAGGTCGCACGAGCAGTACTTC. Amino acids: CASSPGRSHEQYF.

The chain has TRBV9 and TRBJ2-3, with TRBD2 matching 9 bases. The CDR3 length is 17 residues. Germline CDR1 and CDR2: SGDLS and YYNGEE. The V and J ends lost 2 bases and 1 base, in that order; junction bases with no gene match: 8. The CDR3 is CASSVTVLAGGTDTQYF. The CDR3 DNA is TGTGCCAGCAGCGTTACAGTATTAGCGGGAGGCACAGATACGCAGTATTTT. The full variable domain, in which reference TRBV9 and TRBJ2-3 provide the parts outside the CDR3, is DSGVTQTPKHLITATGQRVTLRCSPRSGDLSVYWYQQSLDQGLQFLIQYYNGEERAKGNILERFSAQQFPDLHSELNLSSLELGDSALYFCASSVTVLAGGTDTQYFGPGTRLTVL.

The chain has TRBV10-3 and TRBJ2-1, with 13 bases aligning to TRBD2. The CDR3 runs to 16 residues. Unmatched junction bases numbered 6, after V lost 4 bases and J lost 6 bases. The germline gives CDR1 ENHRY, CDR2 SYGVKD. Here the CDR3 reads CAISGSGTSGTNEQFF. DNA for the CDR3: TGTGCCATCAGTGGTTCCGGGACTAGCGGGACCAATGAGCAGTTCTTC.

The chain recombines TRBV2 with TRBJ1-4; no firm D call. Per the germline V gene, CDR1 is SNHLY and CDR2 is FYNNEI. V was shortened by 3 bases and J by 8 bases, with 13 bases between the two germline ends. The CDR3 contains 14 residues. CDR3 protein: CASSDLGLREKLFF. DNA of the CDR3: TGTGCCAGCAGTGATTTGGGTTTGAGGGAAAAACTGTTTTTT. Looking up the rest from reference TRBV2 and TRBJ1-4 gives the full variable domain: EPEVTQTPSHQVTQMGQEVILRCVPISNHLYFYWYRQILGQKVEFLVSFYNNEISEKSEIFDDQFSVERPDGSNFTLKIRSTKLEDSAMYFCASSDLGLREKLFFGSGTQLSVL.

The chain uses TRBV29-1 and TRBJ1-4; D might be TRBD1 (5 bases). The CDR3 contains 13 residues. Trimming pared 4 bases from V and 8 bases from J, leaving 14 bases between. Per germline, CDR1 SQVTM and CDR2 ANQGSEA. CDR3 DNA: TGCAGCGTTGCACAGGCGAAGGGGGAAAAACTGTTTTTT. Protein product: CSVAQAKGEKLFF.

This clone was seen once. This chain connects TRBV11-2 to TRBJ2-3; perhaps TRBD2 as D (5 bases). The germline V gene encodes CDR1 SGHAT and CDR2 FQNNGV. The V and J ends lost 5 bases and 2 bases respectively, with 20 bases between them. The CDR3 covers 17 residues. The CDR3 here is CASSLLIESGYTDTQYF. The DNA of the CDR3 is TGTGCCAGCAGCCTCCTTATTGAGAGCGGCTACACAGATACGCAGTATTTT.

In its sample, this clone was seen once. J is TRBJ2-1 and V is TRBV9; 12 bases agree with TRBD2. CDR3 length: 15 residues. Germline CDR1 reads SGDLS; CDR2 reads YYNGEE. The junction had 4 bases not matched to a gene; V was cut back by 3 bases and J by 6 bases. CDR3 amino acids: CASSGGLAGFNEQFF. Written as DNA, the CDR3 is TGTGCCAGCAGCGGGGGACTAGCGGGTTTCAATGAGCAGTTCTTC.

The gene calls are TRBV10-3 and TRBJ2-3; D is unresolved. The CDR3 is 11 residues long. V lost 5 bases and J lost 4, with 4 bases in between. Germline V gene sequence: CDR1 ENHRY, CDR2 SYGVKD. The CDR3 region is CAISLADTQYF. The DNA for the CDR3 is TGTGCCATCAGTTTAGCAGATACGCAGTATTTT.

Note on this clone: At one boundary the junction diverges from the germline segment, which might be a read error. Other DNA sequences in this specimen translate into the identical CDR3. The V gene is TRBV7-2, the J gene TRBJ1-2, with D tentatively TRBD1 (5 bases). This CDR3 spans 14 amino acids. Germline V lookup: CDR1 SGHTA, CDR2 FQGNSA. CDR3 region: CASSLGRGSYGYTF. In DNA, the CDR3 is TGTGCCAGCAGCTTAGGTCGGGGGAGCTATGGTTACACCTTC.

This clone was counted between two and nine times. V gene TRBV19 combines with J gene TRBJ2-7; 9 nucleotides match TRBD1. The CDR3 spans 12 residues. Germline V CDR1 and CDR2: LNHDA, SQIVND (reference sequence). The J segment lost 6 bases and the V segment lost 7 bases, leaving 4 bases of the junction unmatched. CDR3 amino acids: CASNRGLGEQYF. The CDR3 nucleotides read TGTGCCAGTAACAGGGGGCTAGGCGAGCAGTACTTC.

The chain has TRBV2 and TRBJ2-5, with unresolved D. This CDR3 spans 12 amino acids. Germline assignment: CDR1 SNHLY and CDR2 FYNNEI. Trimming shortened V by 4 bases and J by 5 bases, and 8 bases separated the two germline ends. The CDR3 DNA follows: TGTGCCAGCAGTGTCGGGTCTGAGACCCAGTACTTC. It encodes CASSVGSETQYF.

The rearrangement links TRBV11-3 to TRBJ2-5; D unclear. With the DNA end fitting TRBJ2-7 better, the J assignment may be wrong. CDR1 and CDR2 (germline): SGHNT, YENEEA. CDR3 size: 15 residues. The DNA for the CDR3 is TGTGCCAGCAGCTTAGGAGGTAGTAGTTTCTACGAGCAGTACTTC. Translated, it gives CASSLGGSSFYEQYF.

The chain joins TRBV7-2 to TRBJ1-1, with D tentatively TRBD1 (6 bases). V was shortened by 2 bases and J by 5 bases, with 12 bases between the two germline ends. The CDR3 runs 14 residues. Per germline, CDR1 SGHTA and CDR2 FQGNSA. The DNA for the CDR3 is TGTGCCAGCAGCTTACTACAAGGGGGAACTGAAGCTTTCTTT. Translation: CASSLLQGGTEAFF.

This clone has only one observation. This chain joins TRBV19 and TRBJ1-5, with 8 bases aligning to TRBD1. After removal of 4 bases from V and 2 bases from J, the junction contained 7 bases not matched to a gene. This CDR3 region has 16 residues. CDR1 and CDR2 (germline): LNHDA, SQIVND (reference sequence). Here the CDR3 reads CASSTHRGGGNQPQHF. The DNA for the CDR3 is TGTGCCAGTAGTACCCACAGGGGGGGTGGCAATCAGCCCCAGCATTTT.

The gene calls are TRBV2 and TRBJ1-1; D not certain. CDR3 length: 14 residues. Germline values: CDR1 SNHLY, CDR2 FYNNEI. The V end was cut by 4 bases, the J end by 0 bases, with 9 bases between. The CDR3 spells CASSVTRMNTEAFF. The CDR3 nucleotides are TGTGCCAGCAGTGTGACACGTATGAACACTGAAGCTTTCTTT.

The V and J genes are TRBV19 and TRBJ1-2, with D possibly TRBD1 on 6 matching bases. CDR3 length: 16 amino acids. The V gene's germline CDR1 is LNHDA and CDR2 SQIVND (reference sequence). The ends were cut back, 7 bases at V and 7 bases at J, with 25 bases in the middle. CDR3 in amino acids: CASIKQTGTAEFGYTF. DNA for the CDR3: TGTGCCAGTATTAAACAGACAGGAACAGCCGAGTTTGGCTACACCTTC. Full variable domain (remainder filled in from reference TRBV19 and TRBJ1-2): DGGITQSPKYLFRKEGQNVTLSCEQNLNHDAMYWYRQDPGQGLRLIYYSQIVNDFQKGDIAEGYSVSREKKESFPLTVTSAQKNPTAFYLCASIKQTGTAEFGYTFGSGTRLTVV.

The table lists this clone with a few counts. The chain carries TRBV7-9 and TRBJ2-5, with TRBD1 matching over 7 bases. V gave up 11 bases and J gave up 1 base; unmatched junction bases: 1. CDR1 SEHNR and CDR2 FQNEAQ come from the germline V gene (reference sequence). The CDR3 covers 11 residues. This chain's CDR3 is CAGQAQETQYF. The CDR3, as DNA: TGTGCCGGACAGGCCCAAGAGACCCAGTACTTC.

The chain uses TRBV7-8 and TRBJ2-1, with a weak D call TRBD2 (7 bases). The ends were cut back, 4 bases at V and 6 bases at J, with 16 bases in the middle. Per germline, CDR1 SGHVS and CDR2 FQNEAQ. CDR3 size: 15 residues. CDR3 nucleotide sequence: TGTGCCAGCAGCTCTTGGGCAGGGGAGGGCAATGAGCAGTTCTTC. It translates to CASSSWAGEGNEQFF.

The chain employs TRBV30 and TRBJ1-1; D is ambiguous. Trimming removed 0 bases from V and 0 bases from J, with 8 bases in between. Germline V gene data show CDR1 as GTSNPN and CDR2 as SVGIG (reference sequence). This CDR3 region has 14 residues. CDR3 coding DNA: TGTGCCTGGAGTGTCGAACTAATGAACACTGAAGCTTTCTTT. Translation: CAWSVELMNTEAFF.

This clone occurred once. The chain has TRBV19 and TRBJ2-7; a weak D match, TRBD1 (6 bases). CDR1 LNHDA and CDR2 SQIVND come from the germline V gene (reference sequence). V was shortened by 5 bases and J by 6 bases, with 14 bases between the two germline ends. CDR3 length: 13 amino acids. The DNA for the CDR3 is TGTGCCAGTAGTCGAATCCAGGGGATCGAGCAGTACTTC. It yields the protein CASSRIQGIEQYF.

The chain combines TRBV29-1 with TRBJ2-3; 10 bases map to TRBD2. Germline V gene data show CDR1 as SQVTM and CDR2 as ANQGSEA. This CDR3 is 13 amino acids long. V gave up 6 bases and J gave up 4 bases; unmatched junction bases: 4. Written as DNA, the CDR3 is TGCAGCGTCATAGCGGGGGGATCAGATACGCAGTATTTT. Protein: CSVIAGGSDTQYF.

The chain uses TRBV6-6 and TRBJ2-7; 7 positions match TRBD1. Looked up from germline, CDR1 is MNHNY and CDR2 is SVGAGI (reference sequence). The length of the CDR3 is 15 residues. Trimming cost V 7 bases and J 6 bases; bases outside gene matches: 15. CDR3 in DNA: TGTGCCAGCACGAGCTACGGGACAGCTCCTGTCGAGCAGTACTTC. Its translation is CASTSYGTAPVEQYF.